The clone carrying this T cell receptor (beta chain) has a handful of counts. For TCRbeta, the library was prepared with unique molecular identifiers. Each CDR3 protein gets one entry after TCRdb re-called the PCR reads with MiXCR. The table includes around 410,000 distinct CDR3 sequences, 11% detected once. The data belong to a study of T-cell reconstitution after alpha-beta-depleted transplantation in children. V lost 6 bases, J lost 3 bases, and 13 bases stayed unmatched. This CDR3 region has 15 residues. Germline loops: CDR1 SQVTM, CDR2 ANQGSEA. The source of this sequence is a human donor who donated a stem cell graft to a child with acute myeloid leukemia. The rearrangement links TRBV29-1 to TRBJ2-7, with 8 nucleotides matching TRBD1. The source material was PBMCs from the stem cell graft donor, sampled from the stem cell graft. The DNA for the CDR3 is TGCAGCGTAGGACAGGGAAGGGCTACCCACTACGAGCAGTACTTC. Its translation: CSVGQGRATHYEQYF.